This T cell receptor (beta chain) appears in the sequencing data of a study of OX40 agonist ivuxolimab in advanced cancers. A remark on this clone: What it binds is unknown.

The CDR3 is 17 amino acids. Germline values: CDR1 MDHEN, CDR2 SYDVKM. Trimming cost V 5 bases and J 0 bases; bases outside gene matches: 10. Study conclusions and caveats: Partly responding patients at 0.1-3.0 mg/kg showed some of the smallest clonal expansion.

Generated by immunoSEQ multiplex PCR, the TCRdb table keeps only in-frame clones and is missing some. The data show almost 80,000 clones, 84% seen once. The chain carries TRBV28 and TRBJ1-2; 9 positions agree with TRBD1. The source is an adult with an advanced solid tumor such as melanoma, head and neck, liver or kidney cancer. Sample: CD4+ or CD8+ T cells sorted from blood, taken in a trial of the OX40 agonist ivuxolimab. CDR3 sequence (DNA): TGTGCCAGCAGTAGGGAAGGACAGGGGACCCCTAACTATGGCTACACCTTC. Its translation is CASSREGQGTPNYGYTF.